One sample yielded the 27 T cell receptor delta chains listed below, sequenced in a study of γδ T cells in repeated Plasmodium falciparum infection. TCRdb made new clone calls on the multiplex PCR reads using CATT. This sample has around 50,000 delta-chain clones; roughly 1.9% occur once, and the top ten carry roughly a quarter. Bulk repertoires came from Vgamma9/Vdelta2+ or Vdelta2-negative gammadelta T cells flow-sorted from PBMC. The material sequenced was gamma-delta T cells from blood. These receptors were collected from a pool of human donors (malaria-infected and uninfected, not separated).

This clone was counted only a few times. TCRdb attributes to this sequence the protein of a much larger clone, which differs from the DNA translation at residue 6; a read error is likely, and the protein displayed is translated from the DNA. V usage is TRDV2 and J usage is TRDJ1; 11 bases agree with TRDD3. The J gene is not listed in TCRdb, so it was assigned here from a DNA match to germline. V lost 0 bases and J lost 0; bases outside the gene matches: 11. The CDR3 has 19 residues. Germline V gives CDR1 GEAIGNYY, CDR2 EKD. The CDR3 DNA reads TGTGCCTGTGACACCGCAGGTGGGGGATACGTGGGGTACACCGATAAACTCATCTTT. Translated, it gives CACDTAGGGYVGYTDKLIF.

This clone was recorded at least ten times. This likely came from a read error, as a far larger clone is one base away. This sample also contains other DNA sequences that code for the same CDR3. V and J are TRDV3 and TRDJ2, with TRDD3 matching 9 bases. CDR1 and CDR2 (germline): TVYSNPD, GDNSRS (reference sequence). The CDR3 contains 14 residues. Trimming removed 4 bases from V and 5 bases from J; junction bases left unmatched: 8. The CDR3 DNA reads TGTGCCTCCTCTGGGGGATGCTTAACAGCACAACTCTTCTTT. Its translation is CASSGGCLTAQLFF.

As regards this clone: TCRdb has a much larger clone's protein, which differs at residue 9 from the translation of this DNA, likely because of a read error; what is shown is the protein translated from the DNA. This CDR3 is also generated by other DNA sequences in the sample. The V gene call reads TRDV2; no J gene was called. The CDR3 is made up of 15 amino acids. Per germline, CDR1 GEAIGNYY and CDR2 EKD. CDR3 amino acids: CACDTVQRDTDKLIF. The CDR3 bases are TGTGCCTGTGACACCGTCCAGCGTGACACCGATAAACTCATTTTT.

Ten or more counts support this clone. The TCRdb protein, from a much larger clone, departs from this DNA's translation at residue 20, likely by read error; the protein shown derives from the DNA. The CDR3 DNA reads as TGTGCCTGTGACACACAACGGCTCATGGAGGCACCGACTGGGGAAGGTACCGATAAACCCATCTTT. Its protein product is CACDTQRLMEAPTGEGTDKPIF. The V gene is TRDV2; the J gene was not called; TRDD3 was called by the table and not checked on the DNA. The CDR3 extends over 22 amino acids. Germline V gene sequence: CDR1 GEAIGNYY, CDR2 EKD.

This clone was seen only a few times. TCRdb shows a much larger clone's protein in place of this DNA's translation, and the two differ at residue 18, likely through a read error; the protein shown is translated from the DNA. A V gene of TRDV1 was called, but no J gene was assigned; the table's D call of TRDD3 was not tested on the DNA. CDR3 length: 20 residues. CDR1 is TSWWSYY and CDR2 is QGS in the germline V gene. DNA for the CDR3: TGTGCTCTTGGGGAACTAGAACCGTACTGGGGGATACCTCGTATCGATAAACCCATCTTT. Translating gives CALGELEPYWGIPRIDKPIF.

In its sample, this clone was seen a few times. A single base is all that separates this from a far larger clone, so a read error is likely. Other DNA sequences of this sample code for an identical CDR3. This chain uses TRDV1 with TRDJ1, with 9 bases aligning to TRDD3. The J gene is not listed in TCRdb, so it was assigned here from a DNA match to germline. Germline V CDR1 and CDR2: TSWWSYY, QGS. The length of the CDR3 is 25 residues. The CDR3: CALGESHFFFPSFLGDSGYTDKLIF. The CDR3 nucleotides are TGTGCTCTTGGGGAATCACACTTCTTCTTCCCCTCCTTTCTGGGGGATTCGGGTTACACTGATAAACTCATCTTT.

This clone was counted between two and nine times. The protein given by TCRdb reflects a much larger clone and differs at residue 11 from this DNA's translation, likely from a read error; the protein shown is the DNA's translation. J is TRDJ1 and V is TRDV2; TRDD3 is a possible D gene (6 bases). The CDR3 runs to 14 residues. Germline CDR1 is GEAIGNYY and CDR2 is EKD. Trimming removed 3 bases at V and 13 bases at J, with 23 bases between. CDR3 DNA: TGTGCCTGTGACCAAAGGCTGGGGATCCCAGCATCCATCTTT. Its translation: CACDQRLGIPASIF.

Notes on this clone: The TCRdb record carries a much larger clone's protein, which differs from this DNA's translation at residue 9; a read error is the likely cause, and the protein listed here is the DNA translation. The chain carries TRDV3 and TRDJ1; TRDD3 aligns across 9 bases. The J gene was missing in TCRdb and was found by matching the end of the DNA to germline. The CDR3 totals 17 residues. The germline V gene has CDR1 TVYSNPD and CDR2 GDNSRS (reference sequence). Unmatched junction bases numbered 17, after V lost 5 bases and J lost 1 base. The CDR3 spells CALDLRGILLRTDKLIF. The CDR3 DNA is TGTGCCCTTGATCTCCGGGGGATACTTCTTCGCACCGATAAACTCATCTTT.

In its sample, this clone was seen many times. Other DNA sequences in the sample encode the same CDR3. The chain combines TRDV1 with TRDJ1, with TRDD3 matching 11 bases. CDR3 length equals 23 residues. Germline assignment: CDR1 TSWWSYY and CDR2 QGS. Trimming removed 0 bases from V and 0 bases from J; junction bases left unmatched: 21. CDR3 sequence reads: CALGELVVPTDWGIILDTDKLIF. CDR3 nucleotides: TGTGCTCTTGGGGAACTAGTTGTGCCTACCGACTGGGGGATAATTCTTGACACCGATAAACTCATCTTT.

A remark on this clone: A single base is all that separates this from a far larger clone, so a read error is likely. Additional DNA sequences in this sample encode the identical CDR3. The chain joins TRDV3 to TRDJ1; TRDD3 agrees at 8 bases. TCRdb gives no J gene; it was assigned here by matching the DNA to germline. Germline loops: CDR1 TVYSNPD, CDR2 GDNSRS (reference sequence). CDR3 length: 20 amino acids. V lost 2 bases, J lost 0 bases, and 23 bases stayed unmatched. The CDR3 loop is CAFGSTYWGCPLMYTDKLIF. CDR3 in DNA: TGTGCCTTTGGGTCCACGTACTGGGGGTGTCCCCTCATGTACACCGATAAACTCATCTTT.

This clone was recorded a few times. TCRdb records a much larger clone's protein for this DNA, with a difference at residue 19 that likely arises from a read error; the protein given is the translation of the DNA. The chain uses TRDV3 and TRDJ1; 13 nucleotides match TRDD3. TCRdb leaves out the J gene; it was filled in here by matching the DNA to germline. With V trimmed by 1 base and J by 6 bases, 32 bases remained unmatched. The germline gives CDR1 TVYSNPD, CDR2 GDNSRS (reference sequence). The CDR3 sequence is 23 residues long. The CDR3 region is CAFTGEPPPAYWGIRFLTNKLIF. CDR3 sequence (DNA): TGTGCCTTTACCGGGGAGCCTCCTCCCGCTTACTGGGGGATACGCTTTTTAACCAATAAACTCATCTTT.

In its sample, this clone was seen a few times. This DNA's translation and the protein TCRdb lists, from a much larger clone, do not match at residue 4, likely due to a read error; the protein shown is translated from the DNA. The genes are TRDV2 and TRDJ1; 10 bases match TRDD3. The J gene, not given by TCRdb, was assigned here from a germline match of the nucleotide sequence. This CDR3 region has 16 residues. After removal of 5 bases from V and 5 bases from J, the junction contained 13 bases not matched to a gene. Germline CDR1 reads GEAIGNYY; CDR2 reads EKD. DNA for the CDR3: TGTGCCTGTGGGAAGATGGGGGATACCCTGAAGGATAAACTCATCTTT. Residues: CACGKMGDTLKDKLIF.

This clone was detected only a few times. The likely explanation is a read error, given a far larger clone one base away. Additional DNA sequences in this sample encode the identical CDR3. The chain joins TRDV3 to TRDJ1; D uncertain. Because TCRdb records no J gene, it was assigned here through a match of the DNA to germline. The CDR3 covers 23 residues. Germline CDR1 and CDR2: TVYSNPD and GDNSRS (reference sequence). Trimming left V 5 bases short and J 0 bases short, with 43 bases between. The CDR3 region is CARRELQPYPIPLKAPYTDKLIF. The CDR3 DNA reads TGTGCCAGACGAGAACTGCAGCCTTATCCCATCCCCCTCAAAGCCCCGTACACCGATAAACTCATCTTT.

With regard to this clone: It is unclear where the CDR3 begins or ends on the DNA, so no DNA is shown, and the CDR3 is as TCRdb lists it. A V gene of TRAV29/DV5 was called, but no J gene was assigned; the table's D call, TRDD2, has no DNA check behind it. The CDR3 spans 24 residues, counting both ends. CDR1 is NSMFDY, CDR2 ISSIKDK, per germline. CDR3 loop: CSVLLCRSEGLPPRAAFDTDKLIF.

The genes are TRDV1 and TRDJ2; D might be TRDD3 (6 bases). No J gene is reported in TCRdb; it was inferred here by comparing the DNA with germline. Germline loops: CDR1 TSWWSYY, CDR2 QGS. Trimming took off 3 bases at V and 5 bases at J, with 13 bases between the two ends. The CDR3 consists of 15 residues. CDR3: CALGDPAWGTAQLFF. DNA for the CDR3: TGTGCTCTTGGGGACCCTGCCTGGGGCACAGCACAACTCTTCTTT.

About this clone itself: A far larger clone is a single base away, which makes a read error likely. The sample contains more than one DNA sequence encoding this CDR3. The V gene was identified as TRDV3, while no J gene was called; whether TRDD3, the table's D call, matches the DNA was not checked. The CDR3 has 17 amino acids. Per the germline V gene, CDR1 is TVYSNPD and CDR2 is GDNSRS (reference sequence). The CDR3 region has the DNA TGTGCTCAAAGGTTAAGGACTGGGGGACCCTACACCGATAAACTTATCTTT. Amino acid sequence: CAQRLRTGGPYTDKLIF.

Comments on this clone: A far larger clone is off by one base, so a read error is likely. Other nucleotide sequences in the sample specify the same CDR3. This chain joins TRDV2 and TRDJ1; 9 bases line up with TRDD3. As TCRdb names no J gene, one was assigned here on the basis of a DNA match to germline. The junction had 19 bases not matched to a gene; V was cut back by 3 bases and J by 0 bases. From germline, CDR1 is GEAIGNYY and CDR2 EKD. CDR3 length equals 20 residues. CDR3 amino acids: CACDPLGLGDENLYTDKLIF. CDR3 coding DNA: TGTGCCTGTGACCCTCTAGGTCTGGGGGATGAGAACCTGTACACCGATAAACTCATCTTT.

A note on this clone: The translation of this DNA and the TCRdb protein of a much larger clone differ at residue 6, probably owing to a read error; the protein shown here is translated from the DNA. The CDR3: CACDTFQVGTGGQYTDKLIF. In DNA, the CDR3 is TGTGCCTGTGACACCTTCCAGGTGGGTACTGGTGGTCAATACACCGATAAACTCATCTTT. The V call is TRDV2, the J call TRDJ1, with D perhaps matching TRDD3 (5 bases). The J gene, missing from TCRdb, was assigned here through DNA to germline matching. Germline V gives CDR1 GEAIGNYY, CDR2 EKD. Trimming stripped 0 bases from V and 0 bases from J, with 25 bases between. The CDR3 contains 20 residues.

The V gene is listed as TRDV1; no J gene was called; the tabulated D call, TRDD3, remains unverified against the DNA. CDR1 and CDR2 from the germline V gene are TSWWSYY and QGS. The CDR3 length is 24 residues. The CDR3 coding sequence is TGTGCTCTTGGGGAATACTTCGTATTTTCGGGGATAAAAGTAAAAGTAAAAAAAGTAGATAAACTCATATTT. It translates to CALGEYFVFSGIKVKVKKVDKLIF.

Comments on this clone: A far larger clone is just one base off, so this is likely a read error. This sample also contains other DNA sequences that code for the same CDR3. V gene TRDV2 combines with J gene TRDJ1; 7 bases are shared with TRDD3. Here the J gene was assigned by germline matching of the DNA, as TCRdb has none. With 2 bases clipped from V and 0 bases from J, the junction kept 23 bases outside the gene matches. The CDR3 consists of 21 residues. Germline CDR1 and CDR2: GEAIGNYY and EKD. The DNA of the CDR3 is TGTGCCTGTGACAAATTGCGTGGGGGAAACGCATCTACCCTGTACACCGATAAACTCATCTTT. Translation: CACDKLRGGNASTLYTDKLIF.

As to this clone: This DNA translates differently at residue 12 from the TCRdb protein, which is that of a much larger clone; a read error is likely, and the protein shown is the DNA's own translation. The rearrangement joins TRDV1 to TRDJ1; TRDD3 matches at 7 bases. TCRdb carries no J gene annotation; the J gene was assigned here by matching the DNA with germline. The length of the CDR3 is 20 residues. Germline assignment: CDR1 TSWWSYY and CDR2 QGS. Trimming removed 5 bases from V and 5 bases from J; junction bases left unmatched: 26. In DNA form, the CDR3 reads TGTGCTCTTGGGAGAGGGAAGACCCCCTGGACTGAGGGATACCGAGATAAACTCATCTTT. Protein sequence: CALGRGKTPWTEGYRDKLIF.

Points on this clone: TCRdb pairs this DNA with a much larger clone's protein that differs at residue 5, likely a read error; the protein shown was translated from the DNA. V and J are TRDV1 and TRDJ1, with 13 positions matching TRDD3. In the absence of a J gene in TCRdb, the DNA was matched to germline to assign it here. The V segment lost 5 bases and the J segment 0 bases; nucleotides outside the gene matches: 18. The CDR3 length is 21 residues. The germline V gene encodes CDR1 TSWWSYY and CDR2 QGS. CDR3 DNA sequence: TGTGCTCTTGGGAGCCTGCCGGAGACTGGGGGATACGAGGGGTACACCGATAAACTCATCTTT. This gives the protein CALGSLPETGGYEGYTDKLIF.

This clone has just a few counts. TCRdb attributes to this sequence the protein of a much larger clone, which differs from the DNA translation at residue 16; a read error is likely, and the protein displayed is translated from the DNA. V and J are TRDV1 and TRDJ1, with a tentative D call TRDD2 (7 bases). The V gene lost 5 bases and the J gene lost 3 bases, with 34 bases spanning the gap. The CDR3 runs to 21 residues. CDR1 is TSWWSYY, CDR2 QGS, per germline. CDR3 sequence: CALGRLLPLLGIPMYPDKLIF. DNA of the CDR3: TGTGCTCTTGGGCGTCTCCTTCCTTTATTGGGGATCCCCATGTACCCCGATAAACTCATCTTT.

Comment on this clone: For this DNA, TCRdb reports the protein of a much larger clone, which diverges at residue 14, most likely from a read error; the protein presented here is translated directly from the DNA. The CDR3 region is CALGKRLAILFKLRGDMSTAQLFF. As DNA, the CDR3 is TGTGCTCTTGGGAAGCGTTTGGCAATACTTTTCAAACTCCGTGGGGATATGTCGACAGCACAACTCTTCTTT. The chain links TRDV1 to TRDJ2, with 7 bases identical to TRDD3. Germline V gene sequence: CDR1 TSWWSYY, CDR2 QGS. The CDR3 totals 24 residues. The V and J ends lost 5 bases and 4 bases, in that order; junction bases with no gene match: 34.

Only a few counts were recorded for this clone. This DNA translates differently at residue 17 from the TCRdb protein, which is that of a much larger clone; a read error is likely, and the protein shown is the DNA's own translation. The rearrangement uses TRDV1 and TRDJ1; 9 bases are a match to TRDD3. TCRdb gives no J gene; it was assigned here by matching the DNA to germline. CDR1 is TSWWSYY and CDR2 is QGS in the germline V gene. The CDR3 runs 21 residues. The CDR3 DNA reads as TGTGCTCTTGGGGGCACTTCCCTCTCTCACTGGGGGACCCCGTACACCGGTAAACTCATCTTT. Its translation: CALGGTSLSHWGTPYTGKLIF.

This clone was observed many times. TCRdb attributes to this sequence the protein of a much larger clone, which differs from the DNA translation at residue 8; a read error is likely, and the protein displayed is translated from the DNA. This chain joins TRDV2 and TRDJ1, with 8 bases aligning to TRDD3. Here the J gene came from matching the DNA to germline, since TCRdb omits it. V trimming: 0 bases; J trimming: 0 bases; junction bases outside the gene matches: 26. This CDR3 spans 23 amino acids. Looked up from germline, CDR1 is GEAIGNYY and CDR2 is EKD. The CDR3 DNA follows: TGTGCCTGTGACACCCTCCCGATTCCTGGGGGACGCGGCCGGCCGACCAACACCGATAAACTCATCTTT. Protein: CACDTLPIPGGRGRPTNTDKLIF.

A word on this clone: A read error is the likely source, as a far larger clone sits one nucleotide away. Other DNA sequences in this sample translate to the same CDR3. The chain employs TRDV1 and TRDJ1; 9 bases match TRDD2. No J gene was available from TCRdb, and it was assigned here by a germline match of the DNA. Trimming took 3 bases from V and 3 from J; bases not matched to a gene: 32. This CDR3 is built from 24 residues. Germline CDR1 and CDR2: TSWWSYY and QGS. CDR3 in DNA: TGTGCTCTTGGGGATGGCGCCTTCCTACGAGCCATGCGGGGGACTTCCAACCGACCCGATAAACTCATCTTT. Residues: CALGDGAFLRAMRGTSNRPDKLIF.